A selection of T cell receptor beta chains follows, all from one sample in a study of blood T cell repertoires in COVID-19. The table came from immunoSEQ multiplex PCR; TCRdb's copy has only in-frame clones and leaves some out. Here the sample spans 30,000 to 45,000 clones, about nine tenths being singletons. Sequencing was carried out using peripheral blood. These receptors came from a human donor in a cohort sampled during active COVID-19. Each CDR3 is given with its conserved first and last residue.

v_call: TRBV3-1/TRBV3-2; cdr3_aa: CASSRQALKTQYF
v_call: TRBV18; cdr3_aa: CASSPRVGGEQYF
v_call: TRBV4-1; cdr3_aa: CASSLGVRTSGRGRSF
v_call: TRBV27; cdr3_aa: CASRTDRSSYNEQFF
v_call: TRBV27; cdr3_aa: CASSRRTSLFYGGELFF
v_call: TRBV2; cdr3_aa: CASTEQTSTDTQYF
v_call: TRBV5-1; cdr3_aa: CASSSSTGQGQETQYF
v_call: TRBV15; cdr3_aa: CATSIGGGYQPQHF
v_call: TRBV27; cdr3_aa: CASAFSRGNWTQYF
v_call: TRBV9; cdr3_aa: CASSVGSGINEQFF
v_call: TRBV19; cdr3_aa: CASIPNKAGGKGYEQYF
v_call: TRBV7-2; cdr3_aa: CASSLVAGSNQPQHF
v_call: TRBV24-1; cdr3_aa: CATSEGRGALAGVADTQYF
v_call: TRBV7-8; cdr3_aa: CASSLGPGNSPLHF
v_call: TRBV5-1; cdr3_aa: CASSPGPGRTYEQYF
v_call: TRBV12-5; cdr3_aa: CASGGSGGYNEQFF
v_call: TRBV29-1; cdr3_aa: CSVEKGVADTQYF
v_call: TRBV27; cdr3_aa: CASSGEAGVTGELFF
v_call: TRBV30; cdr3_aa: CAWSLRDRNNSPLHF
v_call: TRBV28; cdr3_aa: CASSLRLTYEQYF
v_call: TRBV11-3; cdr3_aa: CASSLTSSTETQYF
v_call: TRBV18; cdr3_aa: CASSPPIAGAYNEQFF
v_call: TRBV11-3; cdr3_aa: CASSPGGRYEQFF
v_call: TRBV10-2; cdr3_aa: CASQSPGTTGTGGQETQYF
v_call: TRBV5-6; cdr3_aa: CASSLERNYGYTF
v_call: TRBV18; cdr3_aa: CASSPDRPISGNTIYF
v_call: TRBV7-9; cdr3_aa: CASSKESDQPQHF
v_call: TRBV2; cdr3_aa: CASTPGRAGGEETQYF
v_call: TRBV5-1; cdr3_aa: CASSLLSSGTEAFF
v_call: TRBV6-5; cdr3_aa: CASSYGQANQPQHF